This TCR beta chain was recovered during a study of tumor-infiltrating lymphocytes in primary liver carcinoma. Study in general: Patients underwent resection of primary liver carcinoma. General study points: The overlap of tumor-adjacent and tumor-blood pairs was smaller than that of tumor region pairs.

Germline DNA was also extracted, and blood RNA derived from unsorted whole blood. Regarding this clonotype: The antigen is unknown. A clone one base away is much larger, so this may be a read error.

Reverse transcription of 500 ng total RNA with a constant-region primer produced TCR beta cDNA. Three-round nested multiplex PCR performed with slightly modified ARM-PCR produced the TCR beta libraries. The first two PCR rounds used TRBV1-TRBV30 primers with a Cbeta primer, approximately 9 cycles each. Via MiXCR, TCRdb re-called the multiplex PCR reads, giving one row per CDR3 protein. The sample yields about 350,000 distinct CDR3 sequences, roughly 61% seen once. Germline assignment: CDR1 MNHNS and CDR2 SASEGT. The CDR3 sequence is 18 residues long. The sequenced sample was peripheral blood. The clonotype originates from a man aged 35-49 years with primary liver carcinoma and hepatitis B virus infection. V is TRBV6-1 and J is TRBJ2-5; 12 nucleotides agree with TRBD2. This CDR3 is CASSRSRLAGGPEEIQYF. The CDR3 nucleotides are TGTGCCAGCAGCCGAAGTAGGCTAGCGGGAGGGCCAGAAGAGATCCAGTACTTC.